The sequence of this T cell receptor (beta chain) was determined in a study of blood T cell repertoires in COVID-19. Study-wide context: Acute and convalescent COVID-19 samples came from the United States, Italy and Spain.

The CDR3 sequence is 15 residues long. From germline, CDR1 is LGHNA and CDR2 YSLEER. The germline V and J ends were trimmed by 0 bases and 3 bases, with 11 bases remaining between them. Study processing details: Nucleated cell number was recorded as an estimate derived from reference gene primer amplification. Sequenced by immunoSEQ multiplex PCR; TCRdb stores in-frame clones only, minus some. D and trimming come from the DNA, and the V and J calls and clone size come from that table. The table lists some 20,000 clones, roughly 87% of them singletons. This clone was seen only a few times. This sequence originates from a man aged 65-85 years with acute or convalescent COVID-19. V gene TRBV4-3 combines with J gene TRBJ1-2; D is unclear. Sequenced: peripheral blood. The CDR3 DNA is TGCGCCAGCAGCCAAGAGGTGGGCTGGGACTATGGCTACACCTTC. It yields the protein CASSQEVGWDYGYTF.